The 21 T cell receptor beta chains reported below all come from one sample, sequenced in a study of T cells in tuberculosis. TCRdb keeps only in-frame clones here, not all; method: immunoSEQ multiplex PCR. The sample includes approximately 30,000 clones, roughly 92% seen only once; the top ten take roughly 2%. The specimen was PBMCs. The receptors here all came from a donor aged 10 to 29 with latent tuberculosis or without tuberculosis infection.

CDR3 region: CASSYLVGTGYNEQFF. As DNA, the CDR3 is TGTGCCAGCAGCTACTTAGTTGGAACCGGGTACAATGAGCAGTTCTTC. The rearrangement joins TRBV5-6 to TRBJ2-1; D remains ambiguous. Per the germline V gene, CDR1 is SGHDT and CDR2 is YYEEEE. The CDR3 has 16 amino acids. The V and J ends lost 3 bases and 4 bases respectively, with 17 bases between them.

The table lists this clone with a count of one. This chain uses TRBV7-9 with TRBJ2-1, with 10 positions matching TRBD2. Germline CDR1 SEHNR, CDR2 FQNEAQ (reference sequence). The trim removed 5 bases at V and 8 bases at J, leaving 15 bases unmatched. The length of the CDR3 is 17 residues. CDR3 sequence reads: CASSPTSGKPLSDEQFF. DNA for the CDR3: TGTGCCAGCAGCCCTACTAGCGGGAAGCCCTTAAGCGATGAGCAGTTCTTC.

The chain links TRBV4-2 to TRBJ2-3, with D possibly being TRBD2 (5 bases). Germline V lookup: CDR1 LGHNA, CDR2 YNFKEQ. The CDR3 totals 14 residues. Between the trimmed V and J ends, which lost 0 bases and 6 bases, there was a span of 10 bases. CDR3 loop: CASSQDEGRDTQYF. The CDR3 DNA reads as TGTGCCAGCAGCCAAGACGAGGGTCGGGATACGCAGTATTTT.

This clone was seen a single time. The chain has TRBV7-2 and TRBJ1-3, with a tentative D call TRBD1 (5 bases). The CDR3 is made up of 15 amino acids. Looked up from germline, CDR1 is SGHTA and CDR2 is FQGNSA. V gave up 5 bases and J gave up 1 base, with 12 bases separating them. In DNA, the CDR3 is TGTGCCAGCAGCCCGCAGGGTACTTCTGGAAACACCATATATTTT. Translation gives CASSPQGTSGNTIYF. The entire variable domain, with the rest obtained from reference TRBV7-2 and TRBJ1-3, is as follows: GAGVSQSPSNKVTEKGKDVELRCDPISGHTALYWYRQSLGQGLEFLIYFQGNSAPDKSGLPSDRFSAERTGGSVSTLTIQRTQQEDSAVYLCASSPQGTSGNTIYFGEGSWLTVV.

CDR3 region: CASSHGLAGEQYF. The CDR3 coding sequence is TGCGCCAGCAGCCACGGACTAGCGGGCGAGCAGTACTTC. The chain links TRBV5-1 to TRBJ2-7; 11 bases map to TRBD2. The V segment lost 4 bases and the J segment 6 bases; nucleotides outside the gene matches: 3. This CDR3 is built from 13 residues. Germline-derived CDR1 and CDR2 are SGHRS and YFSETQ.

J is TRBJ2-5 and V is TRBV7-7, with 7 nucleotides matching TRBD2. V shed 3 bases, J shed 5 bases, and the junction held 3 bases outside the gene matches. This CDR3 comprises 13 residues. The germline V gene has CDR1 SSHAT and CDR2 FNYEAQ (reference sequence). The CDR3 region is CASSLRGSETQYF. The CDR3 nucleotides read TGTGCCAGCAGCTTGCGGGGGTCGGAGACCCAGTACTTC.

This clone occurred a few times. V and J are TRBV4-3 and TRBJ1-2, with TRBD1 matching 8 bases. This CDR3 contains 16 residues. Trimming removed 3 bases from V and 6 bases from J; junction bases left unmatched: 12. Germline values: CDR1 LGHNA, CDR2 YSLEER. CDR3 protein: CASSQGPRTGYDGYTF. The CDR3 coding sequence is TGCGCCAGCAGCCAGGGGCCCCGGACAGGGTATGATGGCTACACCTTC.

The rearrangement links TRBV4-3 to TRBJ2-2, with D unclear. The CDR3 has 14 amino acids. CDR1 and CDR2 (germline): LGHNA, YSLEER. V lost 4 bases and J 4 bases, leaving 10 bases between the germline ends. This CDR3 reads CASSLTPSTGELFF. CDR3 in DNA: TGCGCCAGCAGCCTCACTCCGAGCACCGGGGAGCTGTTTTTT.

The chain employs TRBV5-4 and TRBJ2-7; 7 positions agree with TRBD1. This CDR3 contains 13 residues. Germline V gene data show CDR1 as SGHNT and CDR2 as YYREEE (reference sequence). V was clipped by 4 bases and J by 5 bases; unmatched bases: 6. The CDR3 reads CASSTPGQDEQYF. Written as DNA, the CDR3 is TGTGCCAGCAGCACCCCTGGACAGGACGAGCAGTACTTC.

The chain couples TRBV7-2 to TRBJ2-1; D not certain. Germline CDR1 reads SGHTA; CDR2 reads FQGNSA. The CDR3 sequence is 14 residues long. V was pared by 9 bases and J by 7 bases, with 19 bases between. The CDR3 sequence: CASTVVGADNEQFF. DNA for the CDR3: TGTGCCAGTACCGTTGTAGGCGCGGATAATGAGCAGTTCTTC.

The chain carries TRBV7-6 and TRBJ1-2, with 8 nucleotides matching TRBD1. Germline loops: CDR1 SGHVS, CDR2 FNYEAQ. CDR3 length: 15 amino acids. J gave up 7 bases and V 5 bases, and 12 bases lay outside the gene matches. The CDR3 DNA is TGTGCCAGCAGCCCGCGCAGGGGGCCCGTGGGTGGCTACACCTTC. Translating gives CASSPRRGPVGGYTF.

In its sample, this clone was seen a few times. The chain combines TRBV5-1 with TRBJ1-4; D uncertain. Looked up from germline, CDR1 is SGHRS and CDR2 is YFSETQ. The CDR3 runs to 14 residues. Trimming pared 0 bases from V and 4 bases from J, leaving 7 bases between. The CDR3 nucleotides are TGCGCCAGCAGCTTGGACAGCTTTAATGAAAAACTGTTTTTT. Translated, it gives CASSLDSFNEKLFF.

The rearrangement links TRBV5-1 to TRBJ2-7, with TRBD1 as a possible D gene (6 bases). The germline V gene has CDR1 SGHRS and CDR2 YFSETQ. With 2 bases removed from V and 0 bases from J, the gap between germline ends came to 18 bases. The CDR3 is made up of 17 amino acids. CDR3 in amino acids: CASSFHHDRRHSYEQYF. The CDR3 nucleotides are TGCGCCAGCAGCTTTCATCATGACAGGCGGCACTCCTACGAGCAGTACTTC.

This clone showed up just once. V and J are TRBV28 and TRBJ1-6, with D unclear. The CDR3 extends over 14 amino acids. V shed 2 bases and J shed 7 bases, with 9 bases lying between them. Germline V gene data show CDR1 as MDHEN and CDR2 as SYDVKM. The CDR3 DNA reads as TGTGCCAGCAGTTTAACGGGTTGGAATTCACCCCTCCACTTT. This encodes CASSLTGWNSPLHF.

In its sample, this clone was seen once. The chain couples TRBV7-9 to TRBJ1-3; D gene uncertain. This CDR3 is built from 13 residues. CDR1 and CDR2 from the germline V gene are SEHNR and FQNEAQ (reference sequence). The V gene lost 2 bases and the J gene lost 4 bases, with 6 bases spanning the gap. This CDR3 reads CASSLLQGNTIYF. CDR3 nucleotide sequence: TGTGCCAGCAGCTTATTACAGGGAAACACCATATATTTT. Full variable domain (remainder filled in from reference TRBV7-9 and TRBJ1-3): DTGVSQNPRHKITKRGQNVTFRCDPISEHNRLYWYRQTLGQGPEFLTYFQNEAQLEKSRLLSDRFSAERPKGSFSTLEIQRTEQGDSAMYLCASSLLQGNTIYFGEGSWLTVV.

The chain is built from TRBV5-6 and TRBJ2-7, with 9 bases that match TRBD1. CDR1 and CDR2 (germline): SGHDT, YYEEEE. V was clipped by 4 bases and J by 4 bases; unmatched bases: 12. This CDR3 comprises 16 residues. The CDR3 region is CASSTLAPGQGYEQYF. CDR3 coding DNA: TGTGCCAGCAGCACACTGGCCCCGGGACAGGGATACGAGCAGTACTTC.

This rearrangement joins TRBV5-4 to TRBJ2-7; 7 bases align to TRBD1. Germline V CDR1 and CDR2: SGHNT, YYREEE (reference sequence). The CDR3 is 16 residues long. V gave up 5 bases and J gave up 0 bases; unmatched junction bases: 11. DNA of the CDR3: TGTGCCAGCAGAGCCGACAGGGACCCAAGCTCCTACGAGCAGTACTTC. Translated: CASRADRDPSSYEQYF.

The rearrangement links TRBV2 to TRBJ2-1, with D unclear. V dropped 6 bases and J dropped 0 bases, with 12 bases sitting between them. Germline V CDR1 and CDR2: SNHLY, FYNNEI. This CDR3 contains 15 residues. The CDR3 DNA reads TGTGCCAGCAGGAGACTCCTAGGCTCCTACAATGAGCAGTTCTTC. This translates into CASRRLLGSYNEQFF. Based on the CDR3 plus reference TRBV2 and TRBJ2-1, the full variable domain is EPEVTQTPSHQVTQMGQEVILRCVPISNHLYFYWYRQILGQKVEFLVSFYNNEISEKSEIFDDQFSVERPDGSNFTLKIRSTKLEDSAMYFCASRRLLGSYNEQFFGPGTRLTVL.

The chain has TRBV7-9 and TRBJ1-6; 10 positions agree with TRBD1. V trimming: 5 bases; J trimming: 0 bases; junction bases outside the gene matches: 4. CDR1 is SEHNR, CDR2 FQNEAQ, per germline (reference sequence). The CDR3 runs 17 residues. CDR3 sequence: CASSQTGGGSYNSPLHF. CDR3 nucleotides: TGTGCCAGCAGCCAGACAGGGGGCGGCTCCTATAATTCACCCCTCCACTTT.

The V and J genes are TRBV18 and TRBJ1-5, with D uncertain. V shed 3 bases and J shed 9 bases, with 18 bases lying between them. The germline V gene encodes CDR1 KGHSH and CDR2 LQKENI. The CDR3 has 15 amino acids. The CDR3 spells CASSPNSLTGAPQHF. In DNA form, the CDR3 reads TGTGCCAGCTCACCGAACTCCCTAACCGGTGCGCCCCAGCATTTT.

J is TRBJ2-7 and V is TRBV9; a weak D match, TRBD1 (5 bases). Germline V gene sequence: CDR1 SGDLS, CDR2 YYNGEE. Trimming took 4 bases from V and 5 from J, leaving 19 bases between them. The CDR3 is 15 residues long. The CDR3 protein is CASSTKKQGWNEQYF. Written as DNA, the CDR3 is TGTGCCAGCAGCACCAAGAAGCAGGGATGGAACGAGCAGTACTTC.